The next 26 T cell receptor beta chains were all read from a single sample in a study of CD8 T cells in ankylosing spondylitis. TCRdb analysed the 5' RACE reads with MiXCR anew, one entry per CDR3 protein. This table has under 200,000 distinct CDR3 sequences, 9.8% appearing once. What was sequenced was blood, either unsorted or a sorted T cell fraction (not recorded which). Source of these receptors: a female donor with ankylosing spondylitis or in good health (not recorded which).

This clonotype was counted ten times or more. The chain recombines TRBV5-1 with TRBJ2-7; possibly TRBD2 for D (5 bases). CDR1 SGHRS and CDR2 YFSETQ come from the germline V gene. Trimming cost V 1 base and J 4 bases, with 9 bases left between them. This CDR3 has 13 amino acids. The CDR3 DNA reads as TGCGCCAGCAGCTTGCGGGGTCAGTACGAGCAGTACTTC. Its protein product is CASSLRGQYEQYF.

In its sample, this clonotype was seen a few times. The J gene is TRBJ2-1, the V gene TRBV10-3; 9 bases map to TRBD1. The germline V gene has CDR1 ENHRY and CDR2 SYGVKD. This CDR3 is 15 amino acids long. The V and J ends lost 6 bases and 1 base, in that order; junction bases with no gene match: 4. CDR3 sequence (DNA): TGTGCCATCAGCGCGGACAGGGGTTCCTACAATGAGCAGTTCTTC. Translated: CAISADRGSYNEQFF.

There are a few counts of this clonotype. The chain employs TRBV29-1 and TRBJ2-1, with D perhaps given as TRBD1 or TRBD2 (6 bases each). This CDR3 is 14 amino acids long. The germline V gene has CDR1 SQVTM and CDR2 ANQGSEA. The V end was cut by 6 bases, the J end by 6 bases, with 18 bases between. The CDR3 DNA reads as TGCAGCGTCACACCCGAGGGGGGCGGCAATGAGCAGTTCTTC. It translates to CSVTPEGGGNEQFF.

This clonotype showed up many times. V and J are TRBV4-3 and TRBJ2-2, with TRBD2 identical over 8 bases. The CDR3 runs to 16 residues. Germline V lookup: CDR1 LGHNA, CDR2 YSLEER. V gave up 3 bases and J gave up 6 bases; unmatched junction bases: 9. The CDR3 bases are TGCGCCAGCAGCCACCGGCCAGCGGGAGTTGCCGGGGAGCTGTTTTTT. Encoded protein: CASSHRPAGVAGELFF.

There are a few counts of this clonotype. The CDR3 DNA sequence: TGTGCCAGCAGCGTGGAGCGAGCCACAGATACGCAGTATTTT. Translation: CASSVERATDTQYF. The chain combines TRBV9 with TRBJ2-3, with D unresolved. V was clipped by 2 bases and J by 2 bases, with 9 bases between them. The CDR3 totals 14 residues. Germline assignment: CDR1 SGDLS and CDR2 YYNGEE. The whole variable domain, filled in from reference TRBV9 and TRBJ2-3, reads DSGVTQTPKHLITATGQRVTLRCSPRSGDLSVYWYQQSLDQGLQFLIQYYNGEERAKGNILERFSAQQFPDLHSELNLSSLELGDSALYFCASSVERATDTQYFGPGTRLTVL.

The CDR3, as DNA: TGTGCCAGCAGTTACCCGGGACTAGCGGGCGAAAATGAGCAGTTCTTC. The encoded protein is CASSYPGLAGENEQFF. V usage is TRBV6-5 and J usage is TRBJ2-1; 12 positions match TRBD2. J gave up 7 bases and V 2 bases, and 6 bases lay outside the gene matches. The CDR3 runs to 16 residues. CDR1 and CDR2 (germline): MNHEY, SVGAGI.

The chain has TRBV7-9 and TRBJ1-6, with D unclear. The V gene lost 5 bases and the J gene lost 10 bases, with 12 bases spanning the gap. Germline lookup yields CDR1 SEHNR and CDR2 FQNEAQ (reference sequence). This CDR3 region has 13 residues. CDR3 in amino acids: CASSPQQGSPLHF. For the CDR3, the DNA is TGTGCCAGCAGCCCCCAGCAAGGGTCACCCCTCCACTTT.

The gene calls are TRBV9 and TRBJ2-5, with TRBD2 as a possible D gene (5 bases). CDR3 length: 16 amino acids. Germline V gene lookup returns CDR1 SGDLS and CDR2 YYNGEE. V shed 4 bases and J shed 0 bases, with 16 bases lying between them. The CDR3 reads CASSPWVSANQETQYF. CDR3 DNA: TGTGCCAGCAGCCCCTGGGTTAGCGCCAACCAAGAGACCCAGTACTTC.

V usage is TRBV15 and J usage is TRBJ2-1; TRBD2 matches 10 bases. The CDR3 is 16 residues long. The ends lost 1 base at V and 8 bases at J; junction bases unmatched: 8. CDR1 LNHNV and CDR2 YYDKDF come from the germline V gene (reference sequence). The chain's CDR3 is CATSRGRAGGPHEQFF. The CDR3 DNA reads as TGTGCCACCAGCAGAGGAAGAGCGGGAGGGCCCCATGAGCAGTTCTTC. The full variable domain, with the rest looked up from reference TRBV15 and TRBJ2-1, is DAMVIQNPRYQVTQFGKPVTLSCSQTLNHNVMYWYQQKSSQAPKLLFHYYDKDFNNEADTPDNFQSRRPNTSFCFLDIRSPGLGDTAMYLCATSRGRAGGPHEQFFGPGTRLTVL.

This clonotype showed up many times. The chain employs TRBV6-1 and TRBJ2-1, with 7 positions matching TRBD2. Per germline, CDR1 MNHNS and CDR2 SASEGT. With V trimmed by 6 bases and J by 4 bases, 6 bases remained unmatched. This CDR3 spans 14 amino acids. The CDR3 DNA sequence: TGTGCCAGCAGCCGGGACTACTTATACAATGAGCAGTTCTTC. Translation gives CASSRDYLYNEQFF.

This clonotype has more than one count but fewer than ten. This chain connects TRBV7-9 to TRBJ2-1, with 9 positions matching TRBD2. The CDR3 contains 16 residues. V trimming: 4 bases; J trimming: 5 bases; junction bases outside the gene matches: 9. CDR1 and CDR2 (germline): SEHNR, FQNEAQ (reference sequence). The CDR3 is CASSWAVAGENNEQFF. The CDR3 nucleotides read TGTGCCAGCAGCTGGGCCGTAGCGGGGGAAAACAATGAGCAGTTCTTC.

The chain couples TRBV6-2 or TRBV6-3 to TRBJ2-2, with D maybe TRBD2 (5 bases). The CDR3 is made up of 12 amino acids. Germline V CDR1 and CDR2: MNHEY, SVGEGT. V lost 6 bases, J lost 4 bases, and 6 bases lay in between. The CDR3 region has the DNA TGTGCCAGCAGAGAGGGCACCGGGGAGCTGTTTTTT. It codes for CASREGTGELFF.

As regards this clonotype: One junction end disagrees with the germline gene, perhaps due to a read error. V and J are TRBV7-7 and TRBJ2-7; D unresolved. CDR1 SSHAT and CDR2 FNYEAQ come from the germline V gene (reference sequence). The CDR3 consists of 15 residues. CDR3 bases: TGTGCTAGCAGCTTGGCGGCAGGCGCTTCCTACGAGCAGTACTTC. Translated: CASSLAAGASYEQYF.

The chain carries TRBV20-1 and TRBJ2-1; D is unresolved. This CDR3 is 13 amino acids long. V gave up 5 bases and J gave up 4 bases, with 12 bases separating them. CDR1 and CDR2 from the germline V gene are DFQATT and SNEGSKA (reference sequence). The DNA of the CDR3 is TGCAGTGCTTGGGATACTGGGTACAATGAGCAGTTCTTC. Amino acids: CSAWDTGYNEQFF.

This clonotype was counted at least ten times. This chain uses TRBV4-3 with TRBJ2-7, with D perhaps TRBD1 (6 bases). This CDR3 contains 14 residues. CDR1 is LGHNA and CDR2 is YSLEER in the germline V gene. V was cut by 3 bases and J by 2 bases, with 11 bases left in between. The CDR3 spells CASSQGQGAYEQYF. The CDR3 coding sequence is TGCGCCAGCAGCCAGGGACAAGGGGCCTACGAGCAGTACTTC.

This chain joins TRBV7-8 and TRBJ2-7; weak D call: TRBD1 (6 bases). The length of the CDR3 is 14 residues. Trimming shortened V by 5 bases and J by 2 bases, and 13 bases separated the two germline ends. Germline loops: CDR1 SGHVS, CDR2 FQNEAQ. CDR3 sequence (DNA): TGTGCCAGCAGCACTACCGGACAGACCTACGAGCAGTACTTC. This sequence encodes CASSTTGQTYEQYF.

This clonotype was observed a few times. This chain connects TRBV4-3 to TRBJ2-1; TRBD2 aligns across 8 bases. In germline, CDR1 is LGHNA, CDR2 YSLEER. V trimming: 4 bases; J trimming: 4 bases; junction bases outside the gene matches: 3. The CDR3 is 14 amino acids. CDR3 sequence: CASSRAGDYNEQFF. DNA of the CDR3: TGCGCCAGCAGCCGAGCGGGAGATTACAATGAGCAGTTCTTC.

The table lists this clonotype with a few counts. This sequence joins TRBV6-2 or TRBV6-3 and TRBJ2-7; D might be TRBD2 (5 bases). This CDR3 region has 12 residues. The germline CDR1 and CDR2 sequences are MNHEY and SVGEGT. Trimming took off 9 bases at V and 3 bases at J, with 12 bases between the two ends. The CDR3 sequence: CASAVGIYEQYF. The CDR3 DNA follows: TGTGCCAGTGCGGTCGGGATCTACGAGCAGTACTTC.

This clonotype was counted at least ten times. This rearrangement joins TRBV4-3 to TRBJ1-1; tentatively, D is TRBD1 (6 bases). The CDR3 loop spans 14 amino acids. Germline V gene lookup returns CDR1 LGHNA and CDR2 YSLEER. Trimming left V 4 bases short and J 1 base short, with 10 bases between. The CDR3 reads CASSRAQGNTEAFF. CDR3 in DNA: TGCGCCAGCAGCCGAGCACAGGGGAACACTGAAGCTTTCTTT.

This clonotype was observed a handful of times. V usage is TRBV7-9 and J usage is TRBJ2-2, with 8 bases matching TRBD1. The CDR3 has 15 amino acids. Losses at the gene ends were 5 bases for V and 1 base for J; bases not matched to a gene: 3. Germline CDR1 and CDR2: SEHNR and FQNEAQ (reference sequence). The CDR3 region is CASSGGTGNTGELFF. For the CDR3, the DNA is TGTGCCAGCAGCGGGGGGACAGGGAACACCGGGGAGCTGTTTTTT.

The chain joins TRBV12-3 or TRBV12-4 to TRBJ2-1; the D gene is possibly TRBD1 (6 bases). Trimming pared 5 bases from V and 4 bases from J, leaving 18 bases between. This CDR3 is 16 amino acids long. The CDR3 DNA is TGTGCCAGCAGTCCGCAGGGGACACCGCTTTACAATGAGCAGTTCTTC. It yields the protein CASSPQGTPLYNEQFF.

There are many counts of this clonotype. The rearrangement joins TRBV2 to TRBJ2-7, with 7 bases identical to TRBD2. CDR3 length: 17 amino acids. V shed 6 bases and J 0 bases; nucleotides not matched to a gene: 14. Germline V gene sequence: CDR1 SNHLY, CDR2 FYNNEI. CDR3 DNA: TGTGCCAGCAGGGGCCCCGATGAAGGGACTATCTCCTACGAGCAGTACTTC. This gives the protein CASRGPDEGTISYEQYF. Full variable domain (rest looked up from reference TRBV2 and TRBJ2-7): EPEVTQTPSHQVTQMGQEVILRCVPISNHLYFYWYRQILGQKVEFLVSFYNNEISEKSEIFDDQFSVERPDGSNFTLKIRSTKLEDSAMYFCASRGPDEGTISYEQYFGPGTRLTVT.

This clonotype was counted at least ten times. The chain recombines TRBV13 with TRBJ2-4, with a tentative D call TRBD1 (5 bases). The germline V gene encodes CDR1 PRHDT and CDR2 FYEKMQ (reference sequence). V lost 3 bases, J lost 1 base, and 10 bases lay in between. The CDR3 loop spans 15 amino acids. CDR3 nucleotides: TGTGCCAGCAGCTTGTCAGGGCGGGCCAAAAACATTCAGTACTTC. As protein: CASSLSGRAKNIQYF.

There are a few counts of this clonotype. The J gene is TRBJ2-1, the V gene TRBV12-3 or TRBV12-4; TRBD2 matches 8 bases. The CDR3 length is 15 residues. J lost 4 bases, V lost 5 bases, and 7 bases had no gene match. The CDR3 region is CASSHSGTPYNEQFF. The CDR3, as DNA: TGTGCCAGCAGTCATAGCGGGACTCCTTACAATGAGCAGTTCTTC.

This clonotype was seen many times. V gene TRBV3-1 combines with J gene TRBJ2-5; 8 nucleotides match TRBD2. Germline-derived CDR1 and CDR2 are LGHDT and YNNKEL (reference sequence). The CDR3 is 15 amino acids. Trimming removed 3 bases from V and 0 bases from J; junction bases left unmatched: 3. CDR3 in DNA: TGTGCCAGCAGCCACATACTAGCGGACCAAGAGACCCAGTACTTC. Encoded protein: CASSHILADQETQYF.

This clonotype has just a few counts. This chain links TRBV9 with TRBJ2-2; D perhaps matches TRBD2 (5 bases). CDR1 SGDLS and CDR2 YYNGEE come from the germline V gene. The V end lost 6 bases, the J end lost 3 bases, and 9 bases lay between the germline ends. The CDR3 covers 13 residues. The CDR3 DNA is TGTGCCAGCACCGGACTTCACACCGGGGAGCTGTTTTTT. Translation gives CASTGLHTGELFF.